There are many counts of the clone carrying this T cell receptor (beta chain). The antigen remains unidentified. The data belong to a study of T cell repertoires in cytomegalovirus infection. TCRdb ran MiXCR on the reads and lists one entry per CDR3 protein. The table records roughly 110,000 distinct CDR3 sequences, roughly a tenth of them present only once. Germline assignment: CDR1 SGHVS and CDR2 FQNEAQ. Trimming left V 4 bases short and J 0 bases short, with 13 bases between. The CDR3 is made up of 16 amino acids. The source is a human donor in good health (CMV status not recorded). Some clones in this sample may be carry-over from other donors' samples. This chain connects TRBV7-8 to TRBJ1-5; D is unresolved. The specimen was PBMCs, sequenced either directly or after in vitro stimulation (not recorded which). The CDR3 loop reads CASSSRPVNSNQPQHF. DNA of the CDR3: TGTGCCAGCAGCTCACGTCCCGTAAATAGCAATCAGCCCCAGCATTTT.